The 6 T cell receptor beta chains presented below share a single source sample, sequenced in a study of blood T cell repertoires in COVID-19. Only in-frame clones appear in the TCRdb table, and some are missing; sequencing was by immunoSEQ multiplex PCR. The profile shows under 300,000 clones, about four fifths of them singletons. The specimen sequenced was peripheral blood. The source of these receptors is a human donor with COVID-19, enrolled during active disease. The donor label of this sample is uncertain.

This chain connects TRBV2 to TRBJ2-7; D is ambiguous. This CDR3 has 16 residues. Trimming took off 0 bases at V and 2 bases at J, with 14 bases between the two ends. Germline CDR1 SNHLY, CDR2 FYNNEI. The CDR3 nucleotides read TGTGCCAGCAGTGAAGCGAGTGCAGGATCGACCTACGAGCAGTACTTC. This sequence encodes CASSEASAGSTYEQYF.

This clone was observed once. The chain uses TRBV19 and TRBJ2-5; 11 bases are a match to TRBD2. The V gene end was trimmed by 3 bases and the J gene end by 4 bases; junction bases not matched to a gene: 7. The germline V gene has CDR1 LNHDA and CDR2 SQIVND (reference sequence). The CDR3 runs 16 residues. The CDR3 DNA follows: TGTGCCAGTAGTATGATCGTAGCGGGAGGGGGAGAGACCCAGTACTTC. Amino acids: CASSMIVAGGGETQYF.

The chain has TRBV28 and TRBJ2-7, with 8 bases identical to TRBD2. This CDR3 has 15 amino acids. The trim removed 6 bases at V and 6 bases at J, leaving 13 bases unmatched. Per germline, CDR1 MDHEN and CDR2 SYDVKM. CDR3 loop: CASSLQGTSFVEQYF. The CDR3 region has the DNA TGTGCCAGCAGCCTCCAGGGGACTAGTTTTGTCGAGCAGTACTTC.

The chain uses TRBV29-1 and TRBJ2-1; TRBD2 agrees at 11 bases. Germline V gene lookup returns CDR1 SQVTM and CDR2 ANQGSEA. The CDR3 length is 16 residues. Losses at the gene ends were 0 bases for V and 9 bases for J; bases not matched to a gene: 10. The CDR3 loop is CSVEESSSGRRGEQFF. The CDR3 region has the DNA TGCAGCGTTGAAGAGTCGTCTAGCGGGAGGAGGGGTGAGCAGTTCTTC.

The chain is built from TRBV5-4 and TRBJ1-4; weak D call: TRBD1 (5 bases). This CDR3 is built from 16 residues. Germline CDR1 is SGHNT and CDR2 is YYREEE (reference sequence). The V end lost 0 bases, the J end lost 5 bases, and 14 bases lay between the germline ends. The CDR3 region is CASSLAGRRGNEKLFF. The DNA of the CDR3 is TGTGCCAGCAGCTTGGCTGGGAGGAGGGGCAATGAAAAACTGTTTTTT.

This chain links TRBV24-1 with TRBJ2-1, with D possibly matching TRBD1 (6 bases). Trimming took off 4 bases at V and 2 bases at J, with 14 bases between the two ends. The CDR3 loop spans 16 amino acids. CDR1 is KGHDR, CDR2 SFDVKD, per germline. CDR3 in amino acids: CATSDSGTRAYNEQFF. Written as DNA, the CDR3 is TGTGCCACCAGTGACTCCGGGACACGAGCCTACAATGAGCAGTTCTTC.